This is a list of T cell receptor beta chains from one sample in a study of T-cell reconstitution after alpha-beta-depleted transplantation in children. Each CDR3 protein gets one entry after TCRdb re-called the PCR reads with MiXCR. The profile shows 500,000 to 750,000 distinct CDR3 sequences, 25% to 30% of them singletons. Sequenced here: PBMCs, sampled before TCRalphabeta/CD19-depleted stem cell transplant. These receptors were collected from a boy in the first two years of life with Wiskott-Aldrich syndrome, due to receive a stem cell transplant. CDR3s include the opening cysteine and the closing phenylalanine or tryptophan. Each record gives: V gene, D gene, J gene, clone size, CDR3 protein, CDR3 DNA. D genes are given only for firm matches. Clone size is shown for a subset of rows, as once, few, many or a class of expanded clone.

V: TRBV10-3; D: -; J: TRBJ2-7; size: few; CDR3: CAISESGRPYEQYF; DNA: TGTGCCATCAGTGAGTCAGGGCGCCCCTACGAGCAGTACTTC
V: TRBV5-1; D: -; J: TRBJ2-6; size: few; CDR3: CASRDFRLKSSGANVLTF; DNA: TGCGCCAGCAGAGACTTCAGACTGAAGAGCTCTGGGGCCAACGTCCTGACTTTC
V: TRBV12-3/TRBV12-4; D: -; J: TRBJ1-1; size: -; CDR3: CASVPGIVATEAFF; DNA: TGTGCCAGCGTCCCAGGGATTGTTGCCACTGAAGCTTTCTTT
V: TRBV27; D: TRBD2; J: TRBJ2-1; size: few; CDR3: CASSWTSGVLNEQFF; DNA: TGTGCCAGCAGTTGGACTAGCGGGGTGTTAAATGAGCAGTTCTTC
V: TRBV5-1; D: -; J: TRBJ2-7; size: -; CDR3: CASSLEGFEQYF; DNA: TGCGCCAGCAGCTTGGAAGGGTTCGAGCAGTACTTC
V: TRBV7-2; D: TRBD2; J: TRBJ2-1; size: -; CDR3: CASSLSGTSPYNEQFF; DNA: TGTGCCAGCAGCCTCTCCGGGACTAGCCCCTACAATGAGCAGTTCTTC
V: TRBV5-4; D: TRBD2; J: TRBJ2-3; size: few; CDR3: CASSLVAGPTSGSWYTQYF; DNA: TGTGCCAGCAGCTTGGTTGCAGGGCCTACTAGCGGGAGTTGGTATACGCAGTATTTT
V: TRBV7-6; D: -; J: TRBJ2-2; size: few; CDR3: CASSPSGGYTGELFF; DNA: TGTGCCAGCAGCCCAAGCGGAGGGTACACCGGGGAGCTGTTTTTT
V: TRBV5-1; D: -; J: TRBJ2-1; size: few; CDR3: CASSFTGTQGNEQFF; DNA: TGCGCCAGCAGCTTTACCGGGACGCAGGGGAATGAGCAGTTCTTC
V: TRBV5-6; D: TRBD2; J: TRBJ2-3; size: -; CDR3: CASSFQGTSGSTQYF; DNA: TGTGCCAGCAGCTTTCAAGGGACTAGCGGGAGTACGCAGTATTTT
V: TRBV5-1; D: -; J: TRBJ2-3; size: few; CDR3: CASILGVSFADTQYF; DNA: TGCGCCAGCATTTTAGGGGTCTCCTTCGCGGATACGCAGTATTTT
V: TRBV10-3; D: -; J: TRBJ2-5; size: few; CDR3: CAISAVALKTQYF; DNA: TGTGCCATCAGCGCAGTAGCTCTAAAGACCCAGTACTTC
V: TRBV2; D: TRBD1; J: TRBJ1-6; size: -; CDR3: CASSERGQGQSPLHF; DNA: TGTGCCAGCAGTGAACGAGGACAGGGACAATCACCCCTCCACTTT
V: TRBV30; D: -; J: TRBJ2-1; size: -; CDR3: CAWSVGWPLRNEQFF; DNA: TGTGCCTGGAGTGTTGGATGGCCCCTTAGAAATGAGCAGTTCTTC
V: TRBV5-6; D: TRBD2; J: TRBJ2-1; size: -; CDR3: CASSLSGLATPFLYNEQFF; DNA: TGTGCCAGCAGCCTATCGGGACTAGCGACACCTTTCCTCTACAATGAGCAGTTCTTC
V: TRBV20-1; D: TRBD2; J: TRBJ2-3; size: -; CDR3: CSARGLAGGYTQYF; DNA: TGCAGTGCTAGGGGACTAGCGGGAGGATATACGCAGTATTTT
V: TRBV7-2; D: TRBD1; J: TRBJ2-5; size: -; CDR3: CASSGPPRGETQYF; DNA: TGTGCCAGCAGCGGGCCTCCCAGGGGGGAGACCCAGTACTTC
V: TRBV3-1; D: TRBD2; J: TRBJ2-1; size: few; CDR3: CASSRAGVRYEQFF; DNA: TGTGCCAGCAGCCGAGCGGGAGTCAGGTATGAGCAGTTCTTC
V: TRBV27; D: -; J: TRBJ1-6; size: -; CDR3: CASSWAPVAYNSPLHF; DNA: TGTGCCAGCAGCTGGGCCCCTGTTGCCTATAATTCACCCCTCCACTTT
V: TRBV5-1; D: -; J: TRBJ2-1; size: -; CDR3: CASSQNRGGAGSYNEQFF; DNA: TGCGCCAGCAGCCAAAACCGTGGGGGAGCCGGTTCCTACAATGAGCAGTTCTTC
V: TRBV20-1; D: TRBD1; J: TRBJ1-2; size: few; CDR3: CSARIPGTGDGYTF; DNA: TGCAGTGCTAGGATCCCCGGGACAGGGGATGGCTACACCTTC
V: TRBV27; D: TRBD2; J: TRBJ2-7; size: few; CDR3: CASSPAPPAGAFYEQYF; DNA: TGTGCCAGCAGTCCAGCCCCCCCAGCGGGAGCTTTCTACGAGCAGTACTTC
V: TRBV21-1; D: -; J: TRBJ1-1; size: few; CDR3: CASSKALWCRQMNTEAFF; DNA: TGTGCCAGCAGCAAAGCGCTTTGGTGCCGACAGATGAACACTGAAGCTTTCTTT
V: TRBV4-2; D: TRBD1; J: TRBJ1-2; size: few; CDR3: CASSLPGQLPTNYGYTF; DNA: TGTGCCAGCAGCCTCCCGGGACAGCTCCCTACTAACTATGGCTACACCTTC
V: TRBV20-1; D: -; J: TRBJ2-5; size: -; CDR3: CSARVYQETQYF; DNA: TGCAGTGCCAGGGTGTACCAAGAGACCCAGTACTTC
V: TRBV12-3/TRBV12-4; D: TRBD2; J: TRBJ2-3; size: few; CDR3: CASSLMGLVDTQYF; DNA: TGTGCCAGCAGTTTAATGGGACTAGTTGATACGCAGTATTTT
V: TRBV18; D: -; J: TRBJ2-5; size: few; CDR3: CASSTDLTETQYF; DNA: TGTGCCAGCTCAACAGATCTTACAGAGACCCAGTACTTC
V: TRBV28; D: TRBD1; J: TRBJ2-3; size: few; CDR3: CASSLEGQGTDTQYF; DNA: TGTGCCAGCAGTTTGGAGGGACAGGGCACAGATACGCAGTATTTT
V: TRBV20-1; D: -; J: TRBJ2-7; size: -; CDR3: CSARDPRTGAYEQYF; DNA: TGCAGTGCTAGAGATCCGCGGACTGGCGCCTACGAGCAGTACTTC
V: TRBV20-1; D: -; J: TRBJ2-7; size: few; CDR3: CSARDHSAGSGEQYF; DNA: TGCAGTGCTAGAGATCATTCGGCGGGATCAGGCGAGCAGTACTTC
V: TRBV12-3/TRBV12-4; D: -; J: TRBJ1-5; size: few; CDR3: CASSLGPISNQPQHF; DNA: TGTGCCAGCAGTTTAGGACCTATTAGCAATCAGCCCCAGCATTTT
V: TRBV2; D: -; J: TRBJ2-7; size: -; CDR3: CASIKLTGSDEQYF; DNA: TGTGCCAGCATTAAACTTACAGGGTCAGACGAGCAGTACTTC
V: TRBV29-1; D: -; J: TRBJ2-5; size: -; CDR3: CSGGNLAGTQYF; DNA: TGCAGCGGGGGGAACCTCGCGGGGACCCAGTACTTC
V: TRBV25-1; D: -; J: TRBJ1-1; size: few; CDR3: CASSEFGVGGVEAFF; DNA: TGTGCCAGCAGTGAATTTGGTGTAGGGGGGGTTGAAGCTTTCTTT